This T cell receptor (beta chain) emerged from a study of shared T cell receptors in the human thymus. The CDR3 spans 14 residues. Germline V gene sequence: CDR1 WSHSY, CDR2 SAAADI. The V segment lost 2 bases and the J segment 2 bases; nucleotides outside the gene matches: 3. Produced via immunoSEQ multiplex PCR; TCRdb's table is partial and in-frame only. In the table there are approximately 660,000 clones, over 75% of which are singletons. This sample was shared with a second study, whose subject was human thymus T cells. From that second work: Having surgery to correct congenital heart defects, healthy Finnish infants acted as the donors. Resections obtained during corrective heart surgery supplied the thymus tissue. An apparent bias in V and J gene usage was seen in thymic and blood repertoires. Related studies found that unrelated individuals share highly overlapping thymic repertoires.

The sequenced material came from thymocytes. The source is a boy younger than two with a congenital heart defect. The chain couples TRBV10-2 to TRBJ2-7, with TRBD1 matching over 7 bases. CDR3: CASSEPGQTYEQYF. The CDR3, as DNA: TGCGCCAGCAGTGAGCCGGGACAGACCTACGAGCAGTACTTC.